A single sample is the source of the 27 T cell receptor beta chains below, sequenced in a study of post-analysis software for immune sequencing data. Study-wide points: The study found TRBV5-6, TRBV5-1 and TRBV20-1 among five or six TRBV segments more frequent in patients than controls.

TCR beta cDNA libraries had unique molecular identifiers. TCRdb re-analysed the PCR reads in MiXCR, keeping a single row per CDR3 protein. The sample lists 800,000 to 950,000 distinct CDR3 sequences; roughly 50% were seen once. For these receptors, no antigen is known. The specimen sequenced was blood. Every receptor here comes from a girl aged 10-17 years with multiple sclerosis.

This chain joins TRBV18 and TRBJ1-1; D not resolved. The length of the CDR3 is 15 residues. V was shortened by 2 bases and J by 1 base, with 11 bases between the two germline ends. In germline, CDR1 is KGHSH, CDR2 LQKENI. CDR3 residues: CASSPTPLRNTEAFF. CDR3 sequence (DNA): TGTGCCAGCTCACCAACCCCCTTGAGGAACACTGAAGCTTTCTTT.

This chain links TRBV20-1 with TRBJ2-3; 8 bases match TRBD1. The CDR3 runs to 15 residues. Germline loops: CDR1 DFQATT, CDR2 SNEGSKA (reference sequence). The V and J ends lost 6 bases and 3 bases, in that order; junction bases with no gene match: 11. CDR3 region: CSADDRGSGTDTQYF. Written as DNA, the CDR3 is TGCAGTGCGGACGACAGGGGAAGTGGGACAGATACGCAGTATTTT.

The J gene is TRBJ2-1, the V gene TRBV12-5, with TRBD1 as a possible D gene (5 bases). CDR3 length equals 12 residues. The V gene's germline CDR1 is LGHNT and CDR2 FRNRAP. CDR3 nucleotides: TGTGCCGCCCGGACCGGACATAATGAGCAGTTCTTC. This gives the protein CAARTGHNEQFF.

The chain couples TRBV5-1 to TRBJ2-5; 11 bases line up with TRBD1. With the DNA end fitting TRBJ2-7 better, the J assignment may be wrong. Per the germline V gene, CDR1 is SGHRS and CDR2 is YFSETQ. The CDR3 is 13 amino acids. CDR3: CASRRTGGNEQYF. Written as DNA, the CDR3 is TGCGCCAGCAGAAGGACAGGGGGCAACGAGCAGTACTTC.

The chain employs TRBV2 and TRBJ1-2; D is ambiguous. The CDR3 runs to 13 residues. Germline CDR1 and CDR2: SNHLY and FYNNEI. Trimming took 4 bases from V and 5 from J, leaving 11 bases between them. CDR3: CASSGGPLYGYTF. CDR3 coding DNA: TGTGCCAGCAGTGGGGGTCCCCTTTATGGCTACACCTTC.

The gene calls are TRBV5-1 and TRBJ2-1; TRBD2 might be the D (5 bases). The CDR3 extends over 15 amino acids. V dropped 4 bases and J dropped 8 bases, with 19 bases sitting between them. CDR1 and CDR2 from the germline V gene are SGHRS and YFSETQ. The CDR3 protein is CASSAGGLAIDEQFF. DNA of the CDR3: TGCGCCAGCAGCGCGGGCGGGCTAGCTATCGATGAGCAGTTCTTC. Combining the CDR3 with reference TRBV5-1 and TRBJ2-1 gives the whole variable domain KAGVTQTPRYLIKTRGQQVTLSCSPISGHRSVSWYQQTPGQGLQFLFEYFSETQRNKGNFPGRFSGRQFSNSRSEMNVSTLELGDSALYLCASSAGGLAIDEQFFGPGTRLTVL.

The rearrangement uses TRBV9 and TRBJ2-6; 7 bases agree with TRBD1. The CDR3 sequence is 16 residues long. With V trimmed by 4 bases and J by 3 bases, 7 bases remained unmatched. From germline, CDR1 is SGDLS and CDR2 YYNGEE. CDR3 sequence: CASSKGGGNGANVLTF. For the CDR3, the DNA is TGTGCCAGCAGCAAAGGGGGCGGAAATGGGGCCAACGTCCTGACTTTC.

This clonotype was seen a few times. The V gene is TRBV29-1, the J gene TRBJ2-7; D perhaps matches TRBD1 (6 bases). The CDR3 spans 12 residues. Germline values: CDR1 SQVTM, CDR2 ANQGSEA. Trimming stripped 6 bases from V and 4 bases from J, with 13 bases between. This CDR3 is CSVAGVGYEQYF. DNA for the CDR3: TGCAGCGTCGCAGGGGTAGGGTACGAGCAGTACTTC.

The chain is built from TRBV6-5 and TRBJ2-3; 7 nucleotides align to TRBD2. V was clipped by 5 bases and J by 7 bases; unmatched bases: 6. CDR1 is MNHEY and CDR2 is SVGAGI in the germline V gene. This CDR3 contains 13 residues. The CDR3 here is CASSPGLLNTQYF. The DNA for the CDR3 is TGTGCCAGCAGTCCGGGACTATTAAATACGCAGTATTTT.

The chain carries TRBV29-1 and TRBJ2-7; D might be TRBD1 (6 bases). This CDR3 has 13 residues. Germline-derived CDR1 and CDR2 are SQVTM and ANQGSEA. The ends were cut back, 7 bases at V and 7 bases at J, with 20 bases in the middle. The CDR3 is CSGSGHGTWEQYF. CDR3 DNA: TGCAGCGGATCGGGACACGGTACTTGGGAGCAGTACTTC.

The chain is built from TRBV14 and TRBJ1-1; a weak D match, TRBD1 (6 bases). CDR3 length equals 17 residues. Germline assignment: CDR1 SGHDN and CDR2 FVKESK. V was pared by 1 base and J by 3 bases, with 18 bases between. The CDR3 DNA sequence: TGTGCCAGCAGCCAAGGAACAGGGACGCGACGGTACACTGAAGCTTTCTTT. Amino acids: CASSQGTGTRRYTEAFF.

This clonotype was seen a handful of times. The chain has TRBV15 and TRBJ2-7, with 8 bases identical to TRBD2. Germline CDR1 is LNHNV and CDR2 is YYDKDF (reference sequence). The CDR3 runs 15 residues. After removal of 1 base from V and 5 bases from J, the junction contained 7 bases not matched to a gene. The CDR3 loop reads CATSRVQREFHEQYF. As DNA, the CDR3 is TGTGCCACCAGCAGAGTCCAGCGGGAGTTCCACGAGCAGTACTTC.

This clonotype turned up a few times. This chain joins TRBV14 and TRBJ2-1; 10 positions agree with TRBD2. The CDR3 covers 19 residues. V dropped 0 bases and J dropped 2; count of bases not matched to a gene: 10. CDR1 SGHDN and CDR2 FVKESK come from the germline V gene. For the CDR3, the DNA is TGTGCCAGCAGCCAAGATCCGGAACATAGCGGGAGGACCTACAATGAGCAGTTCTTC. This codes for CASSQDPEHSGRTYNEQFF. The full variable domain, its missing parts supplied by reference TRBV14 and TRBJ2-1, is EAGVTQFPSHSVIEKGQTVTLRCDPISGHDNLYWYRRVMGKEIKFLLHFVKESKQDESGMPNNRFLAERTGGTYSTLKVQPAELEDSGVYFCASSQDPEHSGRTYNEQFFGPGTRLTVL.

The chain couples TRBV4-1 to TRBJ1-5, with a weak D call TRBD1 (5 bases). This CDR3 comprises 16 residues. CDR1 and CDR2 from the germline V gene are MGHRA and YSYEKL. Trimming pared 0 bases from V and 3 bases from J, leaving 12 bases between. This CDR3 reads CASSQEWGPYNQPQHF. The CDR3 DNA is TGCGCCAGCAGCCAAGAATGGGGACCTTACAATCAGCCCCAGCATTTT.

The chain couples TRBV2 to TRBJ2-5, with 11 bases aligning to TRBD2. Germline CDR1 is SNHLY and CDR2 is FYNNEI. The CDR3 has 15 residues. Unmatched junction bases numbered 9, after V lost 7 bases and J lost 5 bases. The CDR3 DNA reads TGTGCCAGCAACATCGGACTAGCGGGCGTGGAGACCCAGTACTTC. As protein: CASNIGLAGVETQYF. The whole variable domain, filled in from reference TRBV2 and TRBJ2-5, reads EPEVTQTPSHQVTQMGQEVILRCVPISNHLYFYWYRQILGQKVEFLVSFYNNEISEKSEIFDDQFSVERPDGSNFTLKIRSTKLEDSAMYFCASNIGLAGVETQYFGPGTRLLVL.

The chain uses TRBV3-1 and TRBJ2-1; maybe TRBD2 (5 bases). Germline V gives CDR1 LGHDT, CDR2 YNNKEL (reference sequence). The CDR3 covers 15 residues. V lost 4 bases and J 6 bases, leaving 16 bases between the germline ends. The CDR3 sequence is CASSRPLPGSNEQFF. The CDR3 nucleotides are TGTGCCAGCAGCCGCCCCCTCCCGGGGAGCAATGAGCAGTTCTTC.

V and J are TRBV20-1 and TRBJ2-7; no clear D gene. The end of the DNA fits TRBJ2-5 better, so the J call may be wrong. The CDR3 contains 12 residues. The germline V gene encodes CDR1 DFQATT and CDR2 SNEGSKA (reference sequence). The CDR3 DNA reads TGCAGTGCTAAACCAGCCTCGGAGACCCAGTACTTC. Protein product: CSAKPASETQYF.

The J gene is TRBJ1-2, the V gene TRBV15, with D possibly matching TRBD1 (5 bases). V was trimmed by 1 base and J by 2 bases, leaving 11 bases between them. In germline, CDR1 is LNHNV, CDR2 YYDKDF (reference sequence). The CDR3 is 15 amino acids. For the CDR3, the DNA is TGTGCCACCAGCAGAGGAGGGGAACCGAACTATGGCTACACCTTC. It yields the protein CATSRGGEPNYGYTF.

This clonotype was seen more than once but under ten times. One end of the junction does not line up with germline, which may come from a read error. This chain connects TRBV12-3 or TRBV12-4 to TRBJ2-5; 7 nucleotides match TRBD2. The CDR3 has 15 amino acids. CDR3 loop: CASSFASGDKEAQYF. CDR3 sequence (DNA): TGTGCCAGCAGTTTCGCTAGCGGAGACAAAGAGGCCCAGTACTTC.

To note about this clonotype: One end of the junction varies from germline; a read error may be responsible. The J gene is TRBJ2-3, the V gene TRBV12-3 or TRBV12-4; D is unresolved. The CDR3 runs to 13 residues. CDR3 in DNA: TGTGCCAGCAGTTGGCTGGGCACAGATACGGAGTATTTT. Translating it yields CASSWLGTDTEYF.

This clonotype was detected once. The chain combines TRBV7-9 with TRBJ2-7; D possibly corresponds to TRBD2 (6 bases). Trimming shortened V by 0 bases and J by 5 bases, and 14 bases separated the two germline ends. The CDR3 sequence is 15 residues long. Germline loops: CDR1 SEHNR, CDR2 FQNEAQ (reference sequence). CDR3 sequence reads: CASSLALAGRDEQYF. CDR3 sequence (DNA): TGTGCCAGCAGCTTAGCGCTGGCGGGGCGGGACGAGCAGTACTTC.

The chain couples TRBV5-1 to TRBJ2-7, with TRBD1 identical over 9 bases. The junction had 6 bases not matched to a gene; V was cut back by 2 bases and J by 0 bases. Looked up from germline, CDR1 is SGHRS and CDR2 is YFSETQ. The CDR3 has 16 residues. DNA of the CDR3: TGCGCCAGCAGCTTTCGAACGGGACAGGGCTCCTACGAGCAGTACTTC. Translated: CASSFRTGQGSYEQYF.

The chain recombines TRBV6-5 with TRBJ1-2; a weak D match, TRBD1 (5 bases). The CDR3 consists of 14 residues. CDR1 and CDR2 (germline): MNHEY, SVGAGI. Deletions cut 0 bases from V and 4 bases from J, with 9 bases between. The CDR3 loop is CASSYSFRAYGYTF. The CDR3, as DNA: TGTGCCAGCAGTTACTCGTTCAGGGCCTATGGCTACACCTTC.

A few counts support this clonotype. The chain recombines TRBV12-3 or TRBV12-4 with TRBJ1-2; D is unresolved. The CDR3 loop spans 13 amino acids. Between the trimmed V and J ends, which lost 5 bases and 2 bases, there was a span of 9 bases. CDR3 amino acids: CASSTEQNYGYTF. The DNA for the CDR3 is TGTGCCAGCAGTACCGAACAGAACTATGGCTACACCTTC.

The gene calls are TRBV14 and TRBJ2-5, with D perhaps matching TRBD2 (7 bases). The CDR3 has 19 amino acids. The germline CDR1 and CDR2 sequences are SGHDN and FVKESK. V was shortened by 0 bases and J by 4 bases, with 24 bases between the two germline ends. CDR3 bases: TGTGCCAGCAGCCAAGATCTGCGGGGGCAGGGGAGACTGCGAGAGACCCAGTACTTC. It codes for CASSQDLRGQGRLRETQYF.

The chain uses TRBV11-2 and TRBJ2-7; TRBD1 agrees at 9 bases. The end of the DNA fits TRBJ2-5 better, so the J call may be wrong. Germline V gene sequence: CDR1 SGHAT, CDR2 FQNNGV. The CDR3 has 16 residues. CDR3 DNA: TGTGCCAGCAGCCTCGCTGGGGGACAGGGTCGAGAGACCCAGTACTTC. Its protein product is CASSLAGGQGRETQYF.

The chain combines TRBV10-3 with TRBJ2-7; TRBD1 might be the D (6 bases). Germline CDR1 and CDR2: ENHRY and SYGVKD. V lost 6 bases, J lost 3 bases, and 12 bases lay in between. The length of the CDR3 is 13 residues. The DNA for the CDR3 is TGTGCCATCAGCGGAGAGGACAGCTACGAGCAGTACTTC. This translates into CAISGEDSYEQYF.